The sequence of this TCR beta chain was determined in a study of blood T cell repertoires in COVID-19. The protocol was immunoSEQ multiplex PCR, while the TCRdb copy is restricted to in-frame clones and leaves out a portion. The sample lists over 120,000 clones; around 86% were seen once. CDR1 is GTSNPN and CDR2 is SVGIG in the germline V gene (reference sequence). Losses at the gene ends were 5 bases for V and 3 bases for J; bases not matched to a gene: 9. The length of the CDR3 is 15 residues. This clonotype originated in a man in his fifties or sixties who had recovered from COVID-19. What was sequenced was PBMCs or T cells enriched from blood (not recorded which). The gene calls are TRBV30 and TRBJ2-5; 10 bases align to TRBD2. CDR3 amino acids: CAWPQTSGSEETQYF. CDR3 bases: TGTGCCTGGCCGCAGACTAGCGGGTCCGAAGAGACCCAGTACTTC.